The source of this TCR beta chain is a study of cytomegalovirus exposure and HLA in healthy donors (dated by TCRdb to the late 2010s). Regarding the research as a whole: An earlier analysis of about 530 of the donors reported 250 to 350 Gb of sequence data and around 100 million unique TCR beta sequences obtained from some 170 million T cells. The study aimed to test whether cataloging public T cell receptors could reveal signatures of past pathogen exposure. The study used immunosequencing to profile the T cell repertoires of hundreds of subjects and linked those repertoires to cytomegalovirus serostatus. Rather than using new phenotypic data, the later analysis identified candidate immune exposures from TCR beta sequences and from how often those sequences occurred across donors. Among around 400 genotyped donors of the cohort, an average of approximately 240,000 unique TCR beta nucleotide sequences were sequenced per donor, around 20% of them non-productive. All discovery cohort repertoires had been generated on a single sequencing platform. The study combined high-throughput TCR immunosequencing, statistical association of individual TCRs with disease status, and machine learning to predict cytomegalovirus infection status. Typing coverage varied by locus: 629-630 donors for A, B, C, DRB1 and DQB1; under 550 for DQA1; more than 600 for DPA1; fewer than 480 for DPB1. Approximately 310 gigabases of sequencing data and about 92 million unique TCR sequences made up an early release that covered several hundred HLA-typed donors. In addition to the first cohort of approximately 670 subjects, a separate validation cohort of approximately 130 different subjects was used. The genetic ancestry cluster associated with self-reported Caucasian donors included approximately 85% of the approximately 410 genotyped donors. Several DR-DQ haplotypes were handled as single units for association and clustering, since linkage in the cohort was strong. Donor age, sex, ethnicity and CMV serostatus were compiled alongside the repertoire data. In a later genetic analysis, genome-wide SNP genotypes for about 55% of the roughly 700 donors were used, and that subset was treated as a discovery cohort. In a later analysis, previously published TCR beta repertoires from 550 to 700 donors were re-analyzed and high-resolution HLA genotyping was added so that TCR occurrence patterns could be studied. Both class I and class II loci were covered by HLA typing, at four-digit resolution. In an earlier analysis of roughly 540 of the donors, high-throughput TCR beta sequencing was used to judge whether each TCR beta V gene segment behaved as functional or pseudogenic. Overall study results and their limits: According to a later analysis, most CMV-associated TCR beta chains appeared to be HLA-restricted, and the HLA associations seemed to be driven largely by CMV exposure. Only TCR beta chains were sequenced in this cohort, and the absence of alpha or paired-chain data limited detectable features. Three of the identified cytomegalovirus-associated TCR beta chains were confirmed in vitro to be specific for cytomegalovirus antigens. The earlier analysis of approximately 590 of the donors excluded 15 to 20 rarely observed V segments, including chromosome 9 orphons, because counts were too low. According to a later analysis, parvovirus B19, influenza, CMV and Epstein-Barr virus appeared linked to several top co-occurrence clusters. The presence/absence analyses assumed that sequencing depth was roughly uniform across donors, and that assumption may not be true. Because HLA typing was missing for some donors at each locus, association tests included only the typed subset. A group of highly shared sequence variants was considered likely to be a technical artifact of the sequencing pipeline. In a later analysis, the rate of TCR association differed among HLA loci, with DRB1 alleles having the most associated TCRs and HLA-C alleles having the fewest. At a false discovery rate of 0.05, a later analysis linked fewer than 20,000 TCR beta sequences to specific HLA alleles. In a later genetic analysis, a missense DCLRE1C variant was associated with V-gene and J-gene trimming of TCR beta chains, and the association was replicated in an independent cohort. Linkage disequilibrium might explain the correlated functional status among segregating V segments, but an unknown experimental factor could not be excluded. The study gave a list of over 150 TCR beta chains associated with cytomegalovirus. In an earlier analysis of around 600 of the donors, most TCR beta V segments were observed in productive rearrangements about 87% or about 30% of the time, broadly matching IMGT annotations. Some IMGT-functional V segments, including TRBV6-2 and TRBV6-3, could not be told apart with the 87-base-pair reads, so those segments were excluded. A later genetic analysis reported fewer N-insertions in productive TCRs among donors in an Asian-associated ancestry cluster than the roughly 720-donor mean. Most TCR sequences were observed very rarely across donors, whereas some public TCRs were present in many individuals. A further reported finding was that TCR beta sequences accurately predicted the HLA-A and HLA-B alleles for most subjects in the first cohort. Cytomegalovirus status was reported to be diagnosed by the classifier with high specificity and sensitivity in both the original and validation cohorts. For the cohort, immune exposure information was limited to CMV serostatus. Strong co-occurrence of HLA alleles, especially DR and DQ, made assigning TCR associations to individual alleles difficult. Compared with equally common non-associated chains, HLA-associated TCR beta chains in a later analysis were more clonally expanded and had lower generation probabilities. According to the authors, the approach could potentially be generalized to other disease states and immunological phenotypes.

Of note for this clone: Which antigen it targets is not known. No base quality information exists; no much larger clone differs at one position.

Counted from cysteine to phenylalanine, this CDR3 has 14 amino acids. Only CDR3 DNA is held: 42 bases, read in frame from base 1. V gives up 4 bases and J gives up 3 bases, and the segment between their germline ends measures 14 bases. CDR1 SGHRS and CDR2 YFSETQ were looked up in the germline V gene. The method was the immunoSEQ multiplex PCR assay. For the multiplex PCR, a mixture combining 60 forward primers for TCR Vbeta segments and 13 reverse primers for TCR Jbeta segments was used. Amplification of the CDR3 region of rearranged TCR beta genes was performed with a multiplex PCR assay on genomic DNA. The amplified TCR beta libraries were sequenced on the Illumina HiSeq System as 87-base-pair reads. Processing in the source paper ran as follows. A later analysis counted tens of millions of unique TCR beta chains across the approximately 700 repertoires, and some 11 million of these chains were shared by at least two donors. Raw reads were error-corrected and collapsed into unique sequences by a nearest-neighbor algorithm in which closely related sequences were merged to remove PCR and sequencing errors. To assign V, D and J gene segments, CDR3 sequences were aligned to IMGT reference sequences. Each retained sequence needed at least a six-nucleotide match to both a V gene segment and a J gene segment. Rearrangements were called productive when the CDR3 lacked stop codons and stayed in frame with V and J; all others were non-productive. CDR3 was defined according to IMGT convention as the region running from the second conserved V-encoded cysteine to the conserved J-encoded phenylalanine. The earlier analysis of more than 450 of the donors excluded sequences that lacked an unambiguous match to a single V gene segment. In an earlier analysis of approximately 610 of the donors, V segments were called functional above 56.7% productive rearrangements and were called segregating when the between-donor standard deviation exceeded 5%. A statistical classification framework was built for diagnosing cytomegalovirus status from the catalog of TCR beta chain sequences. In a later analysis, V and J genes were assigned by comparing TCR nucleotide sequences against IMGT/GENE-DB human TR gene sequences. In a later analysis, CDR3 sequences and most-parsimonious VDJ recombination scenarios were assigned using the TCRdist pipeline. In a later analysis, each TCR beta chain was defined by its CDR3 amino acid sequence together with its V-gene family, and reads lacking a unique V-gene family were excluded. A later analysis removed nearly 600 highly shared, low-generation-probability nucleotide sequences to deal with suspected cross-contamination and a sequencing artifact. For each public chain, a later analysis derived a clonal expansion index from normalized ranks of inferred template counts within each repertoire. In a later analysis, generation probabilities were computed with a VDJ recombination model fitted to out-of-frame rearrangements, and the resulting probabilities were checked against IGoR. In a later analysis, TCR-TCR, TCR-HLA and TCR-CMV co-occurrence was scored with hypergeometric tests, and a repertoire-size bias correction was applied to TCR pairs. In a later analysis, false discovery rates were estimated by permuting HLA or CMV assignments 20 times. In a later analysis, co-occurring TCRs were grouped using DBSCAN, and TCRdist sequence similarity was added for clustering within HLA-allele-positive subsets. Repertoires with fewer than 30,000 or more than 120,000 public chains, plus five repertoires with anomalous nucleotide sharing, were excluded from co-occurrence clustering. Sourced from immuneACCESS, this table was stored by TCRdb with only in-frame sequences that have V and J called. A share of the clones is absent; for the studies checked, an unresolved V gene accounts for under half, and the remainder has no known explanation. Clone size and V and J calls were adopted from that table, with D and trimming inferred from the DNA. This sample gives 170,000 or so clones in total; under 85% of them show up just once. Clones ranked in the top ten supply 4% to 6% of the sample.

The cohort consisted of 600 to 750 healthy bone marrow donors. Cohort members were all nominally healthy when sampled, although unrecorded immune exposures were likely present. The donor tested CMV seronegative and was one of the 352 seronegative cohort members. A peripheral blood sample was collected from each donor, and TCR beta sequencing was performed on peripheral blood mononuclear cells. The Qiagen DNeasy Blood Extraction Kit was used to extract genomic DNA from the blood cell samples. The receptor's source is a man younger than 35 in good health and CMV-seronegative. The V and J segments used are TRBV5-1 and TRBJ2-7; confidence is insufficient to name the D gene. Source material: PBMCs. For the CDR3, the sequence is CASSRPDSDYEQYF. DNA sequence: TGCGCCAGCAGCCGCCCCGATTCAGACTACGAGCAGTACTTC.